This is a list of T cell receptor beta chains from one sample in a study of control samples from healthy donors and cancer patients. Profiled with immunoSEQ multiplex PCR; TCRdb holds only in-frame clones, not every one. This listing includes approximately 190,000 clones. The sequencing sample was made of blood. Every receptor here comes from a woman in her twenties or thirties in good health. Each CDR3 is given with its conserved first and last residue. Each record gives: D gene, V gene, J gene, CDR3 length, CDR3 protein, CDR3 DNA. D genes are given only for firm matches.

>NA|TRBV7-2|TRBJ1-5|17
CASSLTGWGYSNQPQHF
TGTGCCAGCAGCCTTACCGGGTGGGGGTATAGCAATCAGCCCCAGCATTTT
>NA|TRBV6-1|TRBJ1-5|17
CASSDVQASRRNQPQHF
TGTGCCAGCAGTGATGTCCAGGCATCTCGACGGAATCAGCCCCAGCATTTT
>NA|TRBV28|TRBJ1-2|14
CASGRADLPYGYTF
TGTGCCAGCGGACGGGCAGATCTACCCTATGGCTACACCTTC
>NA|TRBV9|TRBJ1-6|16
CASSPRGSSYNSPLHF
TGTGCCAGCAGCCCTCGGGGAAGCTCCTATAATTCACCCCTCCACTTT
>NA|TRBV7-9|TRBJ1-4|15
CASSPGLRGNEKLFF
TGTGCCAGCAGCCCCGGACTCCGCGGCAATGAAAAACTGTTTTTT
>NA|TRBV6-5|TRBJ1-5|15
CASTTGDLGNQPQHF
TGTGCCAGCACGACGGGAGACCTGGGCAATCAGCCCCAGCATTTT
>TRBD1|TRBV6-1|TRBJ2-7|12
CASSEQGDRQYF
TGTGCCAGCAGTGAACAGGGGGACAGGCAGTACTTC
>NA|TRBV7-9|TRBJ1-5|15
CASSLGRERNQPQHF
TGTGCCAGCAGCTTAGGCAGGGAGCGCAATCAGCCCCAGCATTTT
>TRBD2|TRBV28|TRBJ2-3|14
CASLAGDLADTQYF
TGTGCCAGCCTAGCGGGGGATCTCGCAGATACGCAGTATTTT
>TRBD1|TRBV6-5|TRBJ1-2|14
CASSYLTGGAGYTF
TGTGCCAGCAGTTACTTGACAGGGGGCGCGGGCTACACCTTC
>NA|TRBV5-4|TRBJ1-3|18
CASSYQSIVPNSGNTIYF
TGTGCCAGCAGCTATCAGAGTATAGTCCCGAACTCTGGAAACACCATATATTTT
>NA|TRBV7-6|TRBJ2-6|15
CASSLTASGANVLTF
TGTGCCAGCAGCTTAACAGCCTCTGGGGCCAACGTCCTGACTTTC
>NA|TRBV2|TRBJ1-5|15
CASNGQGSRNQPQHF
TGTGCCAGCAATGGGCAGGGGTCACGGAATCAGCCCCAGCATTTT
>NA|TRBV18|TRBJ1-1|12
CASSPAGEEAFF
TGTGCCAGCTCACCCGCGGGCGAGGAAGCTTTCTTT
>NA|TRBV12-3/TRBV12-4|TRBJ1-1|13
CASNPQGNTEAFF
TGTGCCAGCAACCCCCAGGGGAACACTGAAGCTTTCTTT
>NA|TRBV10-3|TRBJ2-2|13
CAISERGTGELFF
TGTGCCATCAGTGAACGGGGGACCGGGGAGCTGTTTTTT
>TRBD1|TRBV5-1|TRBJ1-5|15
CASSPEGQGNQPQHF
TGCGCCAGCAGCCCGGAGGGACAGGGCAATCAGCCCCAGCATTTT
>TRBD2|TRBV19|TRBJ2-3|16
CASSIPQRGNTDTQYF
TGTGCCAGTAGTATACCGCAGCGGGGGAACACAGATACGCAGTATTTT
>NA|TRBV2|TRBJ1-2|14
CASSLRTVIYGYTF
TGTGCCAGCAGCCTAAGAACAGTGATCTATGGCTACACCTTC
>NA|TRBV24-1|TRBJ2-3|13
CATSDLRDTAQYF
TGTGCCACCAGTGATTTGCGAGACACTGCGCAGTATTTT
>NA|TRBV10-3|TRBJ1-1|16
CAIRDTTGTTNTEAFF
TGTGCCATCAGAGATACTACCGGGACAACGAACACTGAAGCTTTCTTT
>NA|TRBV28|TRBJ1-3|16
CASSPGGSSSGNTIYF
TGTGCCAGCAGTCCCGGGGGGAGTTCCTCTGGAAACACCATATATTTT
>TRBD1|TRBV6-2/TRBV6-3|TRBJ1-6|14
CASSSTGAGSPLHF
TGTGCCAGCAGTTCCACAGGGGCAGGATCACCCCTCCACTTT